Given below is one T cell receptor beta chain in context. It lacks a known antigen. No qualities accompany the bases; no much larger clone lies one base away. The sample is drawn from a study of blood T cell repertoires in COVID-19 (TCRdb year 2020). Describing the broader study: The collaborator samples originated in the United States, Italy and Spain and spanned the acute and convalescent phases of COVID-19. The prospective study material was composed of cDNA or gDNA derived from T cells, B-cell-depleted T cells, or PBMCs. Subjects who had been exposed to COVID-19, were actively infected with it, or had recovered from it provided the deeply sampled blood TCRbeta repertoires that made up the dataset. The repertoires were released in a freely available public database meant as a resource for research on the immune response to SARS-CoV-2. Samples came from the ongoing ImmuneRACE study (first 160 participants) plus 1,254 subjects from 6 global collaborators. Nearly every sample came with metadata listing a de-identified subject ID, COVID-19 status, age in years and sex. Where available, HLA class I and class II types were taken from metadata supplied by the sample provider and were not determined by assay-based typing.

The immunoSEQ Assay, a bias-controlled multiplex PCR, was used to amplify TCRbeta CDR3 regions from genomic DNA. The authors processed their data as follows. Nucleated cell counts per sample were estimated from amplification of reference gene primers within the assay. Sequence reads were collapsed and filtered to measure the absolute abundance of every unique TCRbeta CDR3 rearrangement. For each sample, productive Simpson clonality was calculated as the square root of Simpson's diversity index across productive rearrangements. Entries here come from immuneACCESS through TCRdb and include only in-frame sequences with V and J called. Some clones fail to appear in such tables; in the studies checked, an unresolved V gene covers under half of the shortfall, and the cause of the remainder is unknown. V and J calls and clone size are as listed in that table; D and trimming were resolved from the DNA. For this sample there are hundreds of thousands of clones; about 91% appear just once. Roughly 12% of the sample goes to the ten largest clones.

At one collaborating source in Seattle, patients were enrolled during active infection and were followed longitudinally through the course of disease. Each collaborating institution followed its own protocols to collect whole blood in K2EDTA tubes. For TCRbeta analysis, collaborator samples were shipped as frozen whole blood, as isolated PBMCs, or as DNA extracted from either sample type. The paper's findings and limits, for the study overall: Clinical and demographic metadata were provided uncurated, with the amount varying by source and participant.

The germline V gene (reference sequence) gives CDR1 as LNHDA and CDR2 as SQIVND. Spanning cysteine to phenylalanine, the CDR3 consists of 16 amino acids. Only CDR3 DNA remains: 48 bases, in frame from the first base. V loses 0 bases at its end and J loses 5 bases; junction bases beyond the gene matches: 7. This sequence was found in a woman aged 45-65 years with COVID-19, enrolled during active disease. Material: peripheral blood. Rearrangement joined TRBV19 to TRBJ2-3, and 8 bases in between align with TRBD1. This receptor has the CDR3 CASSIDLSRGRDTQYF. The DNA sequence is TGTGCCAGTAGTATAGATTTGTCCAGGGGGCGAGATACGCAGTATTTT.